Listed here are 16 T cell receptor beta chains from one sample, sequenced in a study of T cell responses to AZD1222 COVID-19 vaccine. Clones were read by immunoSEQ multiplex PCR, and TCRdb kept only the in-frame ones, dropping some. The sample lists around 140,000 clones, approximately 92% seen once, with approximately 2.1% in the top ten. The sequenced sample was peripheral blood, obtained 28 days after the second AZD1222 dose. These receptor sequences come from an adult who received the AZD1222 COVID-19 vaccine.

This chain joins TRBV5-1 and TRBJ2-3; 9 bases are a match to TRBD2. The CDR3 is 15 amino acids. The V gene's germline CDR1 is SGHRS and CDR2 YFSETQ. V lost 0 bases, J lost 5 bases, and 4 bases stayed unmatched. The CDR3 bases are TGCGCCAGCAGCTTGGAGGTAGCGGGAGAAGATACGCAGTATTTT. Translated: CASSLEVAGEDTQYF.

This clone was picked up one time. The CDR3 reads CASRDLGRYYNSPLHF. In DNA form, the CDR3 reads TGTGCCAGTAGGGATTTAGGGAGATACTATAATTCACCCCTCCACTTT. The chain has TRBV19 and TRBJ1-6; D gene unclear. The CDR3 loop spans 16 amino acids. V gave up 6 bases and J gave up 3 bases, with 15 bases separating them. In germline, CDR1 is LNHDA, CDR2 SQIVND (reference sequence).

The rearrangement uses TRBV7-2 and TRBJ1-5, with D unclear. The CDR3 sequence is 13 residues long. CDR1 and CDR2 (germline): SGHTA, FQGNSA. V lost 5 bases, J lost 5 bases, and 10 bases lay in between. The CDR3, as DNA: TGTGCCAGCAGCCCCCAGGCAGATCAGCCCCAGCATTTT. This gives the protein CASSPQADQPQHF.

The chain links TRBV7-9 to TRBJ2-7; 8 bases fit TRBD2. With V trimmed by 8 bases and J by 4 bases, 13 bases remained unmatched. CDR1 and CDR2 from the germline V gene are SEHNR and FQNEAQ (reference sequence). CDR3 length: 15 amino acids. This CDR3 reads CASSRGVAGRYEQYV. The CDR3 coding sequence is TGTGCCAGCTCGAGGGGGGTAGCGGGAAGGTACGAGCAGTACGTC.

The rearrangement links TRBV18 to TRBJ1-1; no definite D call. The germline gives CDR1 KGHSH, CDR2 LQKENI. This CDR3 has 14 residues. V lost 5 bases, J lost 1 base, and 11 bases lay in between. In nucleotides, the CDR3 is TGTGCCAGCTCAGCGCGATCAGCGAACACTGAAGCTTTCTTT. Translating it yields CASSARSANTEAFF. Drawing the rest from reference TRBV18 and TRBJ1-1, the complete variable domain is NAGVMQNPRHLVRRRGQEARLRCSPMKGHSHVYWYRQLPEEGLKFMVYLQKENIIDESGMPKERFSAEFPKEGPSILRIQQVVRGDSAAYFCASSARSANTEAFFGQGTRLTVV.

The rearrangement uses TRBV4-1 and TRBJ2-1; 12 nucleotides match TRBD2. Trimming removed 0 bases from V and 12 bases from J; junction bases left unmatched: 6. Germline V gives CDR1 MGHRA, CDR2 YSYEKL. CDR3 length: 15 amino acids. The DNA of the CDR3 is TGCGCCAGCAGCCAAGAATCTAGCGGGGGGGCCGGGCAGTTCTTC. Protein: CASSQESSGGAGQFF.

This chain uses TRBV18 with TRBJ1-3; 9 nucleotides line up with TRBD1. The CDR3 is made up of 19 amino acids. CDR1 and CDR2 (germline): KGHSH, LQKENI. Germline trimming cut 3 bases from V and 3 bases from J; bases unmatched to any gene: 15. The CDR3 region has the DNA TGTGCCAGCTCACCGGGACAGGGCGGACGGGCTGGAGTTGGAAACACCATATATTTT. Its protein is CASSPGQGGRAGVGNTIYF.

The rearrangement joins TRBV18 to TRBJ1-1; D unresolved. V lost 2 bases to trimming and J lost 3 bases, with 10 bases between them. Per the germline V gene, CDR1 is KGHSH and CDR2 is LQKENI. The CDR3 has 14 amino acids. Here the CDR3 DNA reads TGTGCCAGCTCACCAGGAACCCAGGACACTGAAGCTTTCTTT. Its translation: CASSPGTQDTEAFF.

The V gene is TRBV6-5, the J gene TRBJ1-1; the match to TRBD1 covers 7 bases. The V gene end was trimmed by 5 bases and the J gene end by 3 bases; junction bases not matched to a gene: 6. The CDR3 runs 14 residues. Germline CDR1 reads MNHEY; CDR2 reads SVGAGI. CDR3 protein: CASSLQGDDTEAFF. The CDR3 DNA reads as TGTGCCAGCAGTCTCCAGGGGGATGACACTGAAGCTTTCTTT.

This clone was observed a few times. This chain's CDR3 is CASSSTLGGSYNEQFF. CDR3 DNA: TGTGCCAGTAGTAGCACACTAGGGGGAAGCTACAATGAGCAGTTCTTC. The chain uses TRBV19 and TRBJ2-1, with D perhaps TRBD1 (6 bases). Trimming took 4 bases from V and 3 from J, leaving 16 bases between them. Per germline, CDR1 LNHDA and CDR2 SQIVND (reference sequence). This CDR3 is 16 amino acids long.

The chain links TRBV19 to TRBJ2-1; D gene ambiguous. Trimming shortened V by 0 bases and J by 4 bases, and 13 bases separated the two germline ends. This CDR3 spans 16 amino acids. The germline V gene encodes CDR1 LNHDA and CDR2 SQIVND (reference sequence). CDR3 region: CASSIEVGLKYNEQFF. The CDR3 bases are TGTGCCAGTAGTATAGAGGTAGGGCTAAAATACAATGAGCAGTTCTTC.

The V call is TRBV11-3, the J call TRBJ1-1; D remains unclear. Between the trimmed V and J ends, which lost 5 bases and 1 base, there was a span of 17 bases. The CDR3 runs 16 residues. Germline V gene sequence: CDR1 SGHNT, CDR2 YENEEA. For the CDR3, the DNA is TGTGCCAGCAGCCCAACGAGGCAGTCCCGGAACACTGAAGCTTTCTTT. Protein: CASSPTRQSRNTEAFF.

This chain uses TRBV21-1 with TRBJ1-1; the tabulated D call, TRBD1, remains unverified against the DNA. TRBV21-1 is a documented pseudogene. There are 16 residues in the CDR3. The CDR3 sequence: CASSKGRTAMNTEAFF. The CDR3 DNA reads as TGTGCCAGCAGCAAAGGCAGGACAGCCATGAACACTGAAGCTTTCTTT.

This chain uses TRBV24-1 with TRBJ2-1; D possibly matches TRBD1 or TRBD2 (5 bases each). V lost 6 bases, J lost 9 bases, and 23 bases lay in between. The germline gives CDR1 KGHDR, CDR2 SFDVKD. The CDR3 has 16 amino acids. The CDR3 region has the DNA TGTGCCACCAGTTCCAGTGAGGGGATTGGGGAACCTGAGCAGTTCTTC. Its translation: CATSSSEGIGEPEQFF.

V is TRBV25-1 and J is TRBJ1-1, with a possible D match to TRBD1 (5 bases). V gave up 3 bases and J gave up 3 bases, with 17 bases separating them. Germline CDR1 MGHDK, CDR2 SYGVNS. This CDR3 is 16 amino acids long. The CDR3 region has the DNA TGTGCCAGCAGTGACTCGGCGGGGCGAGAGGACACTGAAGCTTTCTTT. Translation gives CASSDSAGREDTEAFF.

This CDR3 reads CASSVQGHTIYF. CDR3 in DNA: TGTGCCAGCAGTGTACAGGGTCACACCATATATTTT. The V and J genes are TRBV12-3 or TRBV12-4 and TRBJ1-3, with D possibly matching TRBD1 (6 bases). The CDR3 has 12 amino acids. Between the trimmed V and J ends, which lost 5 bases and 8 bases, there was a span of 10 bases.